This TCR beta chain came from a study of blood T cell repertoires in COVID-19. About the study: Acute and convalescent COVID-19 specimens originated in the United States, Italy and Spain.

Profiled with immunoSEQ multiplex PCR; TCRdb holds only in-frame clones, not every one. In the table there are about 400,000 clones, roughly 91% of which are singletons. The cohort comprised adults aged 18 to 89 years residing in approximately 25 US areas. Donors were grouped by their self-reported clinical history. Recovery meant two consecutive negative NP/OP PCR tests, professional clearance, or resolved symptoms. The length of the CDR3 is 15 residues. CDR1 SGHNT and CDR2 YENEEA come from the germline V gene. J gave up 6 bases and V 5 bases, and 12 bases lay outside the gene matches. Input material: PBMCs or T cells enriched from blood (not recorded which). This chain connects TRBV11-3 to TRBJ2-7, with TRBD2 identical over 8 bases. The receptor's source is a woman younger than 45 who had recovered from COVID-19. In DNA form, the CDR3 reads TGTGCCAGCAGCACCGGGGGGGGCTCTAGCTCCGAGCAGTACTTC. This translates into CASSTGGGSSSEQYF.